What follows are 22 T cell receptor beta chains derived from one specimen sequenced in a study of blood T cell repertoires in COVID-19. The method was immunoSEQ multiplex PCR; TCRdb's version includes in-frame clones alone and lacks a portion of them. The sample includes fewer than 65,000 clones, 80% to 85% of them seen just once. The sequenced material came from peripheral blood. The receptors derive from a man aged 25-45 years with COVID-19, enrolled during active disease.

The chain combines TRBV7-9 with TRBJ2-7; no reliable D call. Germline CDR1 and CDR2: SEHNR and FQNEAQ (reference sequence). Trimming shortened V by 7 bases and J by 5 bases, and 9 bases separated the two germline ends. The CDR3 totals 11 residues. CDR3 sequence (DNA): TGTGCCAGCACCAAAGCCAACGAGCAGTACTTC. Translated: CASTKANEQYF.

The rearrangement joins TRBV11-2 to TRBJ2-5, with TRBD2 identical over 9 bases. This CDR3 spans 16 amino acids. J gave up 6 bases and V 4 bases, and 12 bases lay outside the gene matches. Germline values: CDR1 SGHAT, CDR2 FQNNGV. The CDR3 is CASSYSPSGNMKTQYF. CDR3 DNA: TGTGCCAGCAGCTATAGCCCTAGCGGGAACATGAAGACCCAGTACTTC.

The chain carries TRBV7-9 and TRBJ1-5; TRBD1 is a possible D gene (5 bases). CDR3 length: 16 residues. Germline-derived CDR1 and CDR2 are SEHNR and FQNEAQ (reference sequence). V gave up 4 bases and J gave up 6 bases, with 19 bases separating them. The CDR3 reads CASSSGNAGGLQPQHF. The CDR3 DNA follows: TGTGCCAGCAGCTCGGGAAATGCTGGGGGACTTCAGCCCCAGCATTTT.

This chain uses TRBV2 with TRBJ1-2, with 9 bases aligning to TRBD1. CDR3 length: 13 residues. Unmatched junction bases numbered 3, after V lost 7 bases and J lost 3 bases. Germline values: CDR1 SNHLY, CDR2 FYNNEI. Here the CDR3 DNA reads TGTGCCAGCACGGGGGACAGGGACTATGGCTACACCTTC. Translated, it gives CASTGDRDYGYTF.

The chain combines TRBV1 with TRBJ2-6; the table names TRBD2, a call not compared with the DNA. TRBV1 is shown as a pseudogene. The CDR3 has 19 residues. This CDR3 reads CTSSQTSGRALSGANVLTF. The CDR3 coding sequence is TGCACCAGCAGCCAAACGAGCGGGAGGGCCTTATCTGGGGCCAACGTCCTGACTTTC.

The rearrangement joins TRBV5-1 to TRBJ2-7, with 8 bases that match TRBD2. The CDR3 has 16 amino acids. Losses at the gene ends were 1 base for V and 1 base for J; bases not matched to a gene: 7. Per germline, CDR1 SGHRS and CDR2 YFSETQ. CDR3: CASSLYSGSRSYEQYF. In nucleotides, the CDR3 is TGCGCCAGCAGCTTGTACAGCGGGAGCCGTTCCTACGAGCAGTACTTC.

The genes are TRBV4-1 and TRBJ2-1, with TRBD1 matching over 8 bases. This CDR3 contains 15 residues. Trimming cost V 1 base and J 5 bases; bases outside gene matches: 4. Germline V gives CDR1 MGHRA, CDR2 YSYEKL. The DNA for the CDR3 is TGCGCCAGCAGCCAAGGCCCAGGGGGCGACAATGAGCAGTTCTTC. As protein: CASSQGPGGDNEQFF.

This rearrangement joins TRBV12-5 to TRBJ2-1; D is unclear. From germline, CDR1 is LGHNT and CDR2 FRNRAP. Deletions cut 0 bases from V and 6 bases from J, with 3 bases between. The CDR3 totals 12 residues. Here the CDR3 DNA reads TGTGCTAGTGGTTTGGTCGGCAATGAGCAGTTCTTC. This translates into CASGLVGNEQFF.

In nucleotides, the CDR3 is TGTGCCTGGAGAAAGGGCGGGGGGACTGAAGCTTTCTTT. It is translated as CAWRKGGGTEAFF. This rearrangement joins TRBV30 to TRBJ1-1; the D gene is possibly TRBD1 (5 bases). The V end was cut by 3 bases, the J end by 5 bases, with 13 bases between. The CDR3 length is 13 residues. Germline-derived CDR1 and CDR2 are GTSNPN and SVGIG (reference sequence). Drawing the rest from reference TRBV30 and TRBJ1-1, the complete variable domain is SQTIHQWPATLVQPVGSPLSLECTVEGTSNPNLYWYRQAAGRGLQLLFYSVGIGQISSEVPQNLSASRPQDRQFILSSKKLLLSDSGFYLCAWRKGGGTEAFFGQGTRLTVV.

The CDR3: CASSLSGQGSVAFF. DNA of the CDR3: TGTGCCAGCTCTCTCTCGGGACAGGGGTCTGTAGCTTTCTTT. The rearrangement uses TRBV18 and TRBJ1-1; the match to TRBD1 covers 10 bases. V lost 6 bases to trimming and J lost 10 bases; unmatched junction nucleotides: 11. The CDR3 has 14 amino acids. In germline, CDR1 is KGHSH, CDR2 LQKENI.

The chain uses TRBV13 and TRBJ2-7; D is perhaps TRBD2 (6 bases). The germline CDR1 and CDR2 sequences are PRHDT and FYEKMQ (reference sequence). Trimming removed 2 bases at V and 5 bases at J, with 16 bases between. The length of the CDR3 is 15 residues. CDR3 amino acids: CASSLKGGTFDEQYF. The CDR3 nucleotides are TGTGCCAGCAGCTTAAAGGGCGGGACTTTCGACGAGCAGTACTTC.

The gene calls are TRBV2 and TRBJ1-6; a possible D gene is TRBD1 (5 bases). V lost 6 bases and J lost 9, with 18 bases in between. Germline assignment: CDR1 SNHLY and CDR2 FYNNEI. CDR3 length: 15 amino acids. CDR3 nucleotides: TGTGCCAGCAGGGGGTCAGGCCTAGGGGTTTCACCCCTCCACTTT. Amino acids: CASRGSGLGVSPLHF.

The rearrangement joins TRBV28 to TRBJ1-5, with TRBD1 as a possible D gene (5 bases). CDR3 size: 15 residues. CDR1 is MDHEN, CDR2 SYDVKM, per germline. V was shortened by 3 bases and J by 7 bases, with 16 bases between the two germline ends. The CDR3 region is CASSLTGVGRQPQHF. CDR3 DNA: TGTGCCAGCAGTTTGACGGGAGTGGGACGACAGCCCCAGCATTTT. The whole variable domain, filled in from reference TRBV28 and TRBJ1-5, reads DVKVTQSSRYLVKRTGEKVFLECVQDMDHENMFWYRQDPGLGLRLIYFSYDVKMKEKGDIPEGYSVSREKKERFSLILESASTNQTSMYLCASSLTGVGRQPQHFGDGTRLSIL.

The genes are TRBV2 and TRBJ2-7, with TRBD1 as a possible D gene (6 bases). The V end was cut by 5 bases, the J end by 3 bases, with 11 bases between. Germline V gene data show CDR1 as SNHLY and CDR2 as FYNNEI. CDR3 length: 13 amino acids. The CDR3 here is CASSKQGNYEQYF. The CDR3 DNA reads TGTGCCAGCAGTAAACAGGGAAACTACGAGCAGTACTTC. Full variable domain (rest looked up from reference TRBV2 and TRBJ2-7): EPEVTQTPSHQVTQMGQEVILRCVPISNHLYFYWYRQILGQKVEFLVSFYNNEISEKSEIFDDQFSVERPDGSNFTLKIRSTKLEDSAMYFCASSKQGNYEQYFGPGTRLTVT.

This chain links TRBV5-1 with TRBJ2-1; TRBD2 matches at 7 bases. Unmatched junction bases numbered 3, after V lost 1 base and J lost 2 bases. The CDR3 length is 15 residues. The germline gives CDR1 SGHRS, CDR2 YFSETQ. This CDR3 is CASSLSSGAYNEQFF. The CDR3 bases are TGCGCCAGCAGCTTGTCCAGCGGGGCCTACAATGAGCAGTTCTTC.

The chain employs TRBV19 and TRBJ2-3; D gene unclear. Germline CDR1 LNHDA, CDR2 SQIVND (reference sequence). The CDR3 totals 15 residues. The ends were cut back, 3 bases at V and 4 bases at J, with 14 bases in the middle. The CDR3 loop is CASSISAAKADTQYF. The CDR3 region has the DNA TGTGCCAGTAGTATTTCTGCGGCAAAGGCAGATACGCAGTATTTT. The whole variable domain, remainder taken from reference TRBV19 and TRBJ2-3, is DGGITQSPKYLFRKEGQNVTLSCEQNLNHDAMYWYRQDPGQGLRLIYYSQIVNDFQKGDIAEGYSVSREKKESFPLTVTSAQKNPTAFYLCASSISAAKADTQYFGPGTRLTVL.

This chain connects TRBV5-4 to TRBJ2-3; TRBD2 matches 9 bases. Germline values: CDR1 SGHNT, CDR2 YYREEE (reference sequence). The CDR3 loop spans 14 amino acids. With 4 bases clipped from V and 3 bases from J, the junction kept 3 bases outside the gene matches. The DNA of the CDR3 is TGTGCCAGCAGCCCGACTAGCGGAACAGATACGCAGTATTTT. It translates to CASSPTSGTDTQYF.

The chain uses TRBV28 and TRBJ2-7; TRBD1 matches 7 bases. The length of the CDR3 is 15 residues. J was trimmed by 9 bases and V by 5 bases; bases with no gene match: 16. The germline V gene has CDR1 MDHEN and CDR2 SYDVKM. This chain's CDR3 is CASSDTGALPEGQYF. The CDR3 DNA reads TGTGCCAGCAGTGATACAGGGGCCCTACCGGAAGGGCAGTACTTC.

The chain combines TRBV30 with TRBJ2-7, with a possible D match to TRBD2 (5 bases). V was shortened by 7 bases and J by 0 bases, with 16 bases between the two germline ends. The CDR3 is 14 amino acids. Germline values: CDR1 GTSNPN, CDR2 SVGIG (reference sequence). CDR3 protein: CASSRGWGSYEQYF. In DNA, the CDR3 is TGTGCCTCTTCACGGGGATGGGGCTCCTACGAGCAGTACTTC.

The chain is built from TRBV4-2 and TRBJ2-7; unclear D gene. Trimming removed 1 base from V and 6 bases from J, with 4 bases in between. Germline CDR1 LGHNA, CDR2 YNFKEQ. This CDR3 comprises 11 residues. The CDR3 region has the DNA TGTGCCAGCAGCCAAGGAGCCGAGCAGTACTTC. Translated: CASSQGAEQYF.

The V and J genes are TRBV27 and TRBJ2-3; TRBD1 matches at 8 bases. With V trimmed by 2 bases and J by 5 bases, 6 bases remained unmatched. The CDR3 contains 15 residues. The germline V gene encodes CDR1 MNHEY and CDR2 SMNVEV (reference sequence). DNA for the CDR3: TGTGCCAGCAGTTTAGGAACAGGGGGTGGAGATACGCAGTATTTT. Translation: CASSLGTGGGDTQYF.

J is TRBJ1-1 and V is TRBV5-4; D might be TRBD1 (5 bases). CDR3 length equals 14 residues. Trimming pared 0 bases from V and 6 bases from J, leaving 12 bases between. The germline gives CDR1 SGHNT, CDR2 YYREEE (reference sequence). DNA for the CDR3: TGTGCCAGCAGCTTGGCGGGGGTCCGGGCTGAAGCTTTCTTT. It encodes CASSLAGVRAEAFF.